The 8 T cell receptor beta chains given below trace back to one sample, sequenced in a study of beta chain features in type 1 diabetes. All of the isolated RNA was reverse transcribed, so expressed TCRB transcripts were sequenced. Repertoires were generated with immunoSEQ multiplex PCR, while TCRdb's copy carries only in-frame clones and drops some. The sample holds 200,000 to 300,000 clones; roughly two thirds are singletons and the top ten take around 0.05%. Sequencing was carried out using naive CD4+ T cells from blood. Every receptor here comes from a man aged 30 to 45 in good health.

The chain recombines TRBV29-1 with TRBJ2-3; D is uncertain. Germline CDR1 and CDR2: SQVTM and ANQGSEA. The V end was cut by 1 base, the J end by 9 bases, with 11 bases between. The CDR3 is made up of 12 amino acids. CDR3 sequence reads: CSVEANLDTQYF. For the CDR3, the DNA is TGCAGCGTTGAAGCTAACTTGGACACGCAGTATTTT.

This clone was seen only a few times. The sample holds other DNA sequences that translate to the same CDR3. The J gene is TRBJ1-2, the V gene TRBV29-1; D uncertain. Looked up from germline, CDR1 is SQVTM and CDR2 is ANQGSEA. This CDR3 comprises 11 residues. The V end was cut by 4 bases, the J end by 2 bases, with 5 bases between. The CDR3 loop reads CSVAENYGYTF. CDR3 coding DNA: TGCAGCGTTGCGGAAAACTATGGCTACACCTTC.

The chain has TRBV9 and TRBJ2-5; 8 bases are a match to TRBD2. The ends lost 3 bases at V and 5 bases at J; junction bases unmatched: 3. CDR1 is SGDLS, CDR2 YYNGEE, per germline. The CDR3 is 13 residues long. CDR3 bases: TGTGCCAGCAGCGCGGGGGGGCCTGAGACCCAGTACTTC. It yields the protein CASSAGGPETQYF.

The chain is built from TRBV13 and TRBJ2-4, with 7 bases matching TRBD2. This CDR3 is 15 amino acids long. Germline CDR1 is PRHDT and CDR2 is FYEKMQ (reference sequence). The V segment lost 6 bases and the J segment 2 bases; nucleotides outside the gene matches: 7. The CDR3 region has the DNA TGTGCCAGCAGTAGGTGGGAGGGAACCAAAAACATTCAGTACTTC. It is translated as CASSRWEGTKNIQYF.

This clone has a handful of counts. This chain connects TRBV4-3 to TRBJ2-1; weak D call: TRBD1 (5 bases). This CDR3 has 15 residues. Trimming stripped 4 bases from V and 5 bases from J, with 15 bases between. The germline CDR1 and CDR2 sequences are LGHNA and YSLEER. The CDR3 DNA follows: TGCGCCAGCAGCCGAGACCCACAGGCGCACAATGAGCAGTTCTTC. Its protein product is CASSRDPQAHNEQFF.

Comments on this clone: Additional DNA sequences in this sample encode the identical CDR3. The chain uses TRBV7-2 and TRBJ2-1, with D possibly matching TRBD2 (6 bases). This CDR3 comprises 15 residues. The V end lost 3 bases, the J end lost 3 bases, and 12 bases lay between the germline ends. Per the germline V gene, CDR1 is SGHTA and CDR2 is FQGNSA. As DNA, the CDR3 is TGTGCCAGCAGCTTTGACCGGGGGAGCTACAATGAGCAGTTCTTC. It is translated as CASSFDRGSYNEQFF.

The J gene is TRBJ1-2, the V gene TRBV29-1; TRBD1 might be the D (5 bases). CDR1 and CDR2 (germline): SQVTM, ANQGSEA. This CDR3 spans 12 amino acids. V lost 5 bases to trimming and J lost 2 bases, with 9 bases between them. The DNA of the CDR3 is TGCAGCGTTCAAGCAGGGAACTATGGCTACACCTTC. This gives the protein CSVQAGNYGYTF.

V and J are TRBV27 and TRBJ2-7; 10 bases agree with TRBD1. Germline V gene sequence: CDR1 MNHEY, CDR2 SMNVEV (reference sequence). Losses at the gene ends were 1 base for V and 3 bases for J; bases not matched to a gene: 3. The CDR3 runs 15 residues. The CDR3 reads CASSLFGTGVYEQYF. The CDR3 bases are TGTGCCAGCAGTTTATTCGGGACAGGGGTCTACGAGCAGTACTTC.